The 32 T cell receptor beta chains below were found in one sample sequenced in a study of T cells after yellow fever vaccination. TCRdb re-derived calls from the 5' RACE reads in MiXCR, one entry per CDR3 protein. The table records 50,000 or so distinct CDR3 sequences, roughly 7.3% of them present only once. The sample was CD8+ T cells sorted from PBMCs, taken around 16 days after the first yellow fever vaccination. The receptors derive from a man between 18 and 29 years old who received the YFV17D yellow fever vaccine.

There are many counts of this clonotype. The chain uses TRBV12-3 or TRBV12-4 and TRBJ2-5; a weak D match, TRBD1 (6 bases). The CDR3 has 15 residues. V was trimmed by 4 bases and J by 5 bases, leaving 17 bases between them. The DNA of the CDR3 is TGTGCCAGCAGTTACGACCGGGACATGGGGGAGACCCAGTACTTC. This sequence encodes CASSYDRDMGETQYF.

This clonotype was detected many times. At one boundary the junction diverges from the germline segment, which might be a read error. This chain joins TRBV10-2 and TRBJ1-1; D might be TRBD1 (5 bases). This CDR3 spans 13 amino acids. Germline CDR1 and CDR2: WSHSY and SAAADI. The CDR3 DNA reads TGCGCGAGCAAGCCCAGGGCGAACACTGAAGCTTTCTTT. Encoded protein: CASKPRANTEAFF.

This clonotype was seen many times. This chain links TRBV5-1 with TRBJ1-4; tentative D call: TRBD1 (5 bases). CDR3 length: 15 residues. Germline V gene data show CDR1 as SGHRS and CDR2 as YFSETQ. V was clipped by 4 bases and J by 8 bases, with 18 bases between them. The CDR3 DNA reads as TGCGCCAGCAGCCCCGTCTCCGGGGGGTCGGAAAAACTGTTTTTT. Protein: CASSPVSGGSEKLFF.

In its sample, this clonotype was seen many times. The genes are TRBV5-1 and TRBJ2-1; tentatively, D is TRBD2 (7 bases). This CDR3 region has 15 residues. V gave up 2 bases and J gave up 3 bases, with 12 bases separating them. CDR1 and CDR2 (germline): SGHRS, YFSETQ. CDR3 nucleotides: TGCGCCAGCAGCTTAAGAGGGGGGGACTACAATGAGCAGTTCTTC. Encoded protein: CASSLRGGDYNEQFF. Using reference TRBV5-1 and TRBJ2-1 for the parts outside the CDR3, the full variable domain is KAGVTQTPRYLIKTRGQQVTLSCSPISGHRSVSWYQQTPGQGLQFLFEYFSETQRNKGNFPGRFSGRQFSNSRSEMNVSTLELGDSALYLCASSLRGGDYNEQFFGPGTRLTVL.

At least ten counts were recorded for this clonotype. This chain uses TRBV7-8 with TRBJ2-1; TRBD2 is a possible D gene (6 bases). The CDR3 spans 16 residues. The germline V gene has CDR1 SGHVS and CDR2 FQNEAQ. Trimming pared 4 bases from V and 6 bases from J, leaving 19 bases between. CDR3 in DNA: TGTGCCAGCAGCTCCTTGGTCGGGCGGAGGGGCAATGAGCAGTTCTTC. Translation: CASSSLVGRRGNEQFF.

This clonotype has a count of ten or more. This rearrangement joins TRBV15 to TRBJ2-5; TRBD1 agrees at 7 bases. The CDR3 runs 15 residues. J lost 1 base, V lost 5 bases, and 7 bases had no gene match. Germline CDR1 is LNHNV and CDR2 is YYDKDF (reference sequence). This CDR3 is CATSGRTGLQETQYF. CDR3 nucleotide sequence: TGTGCCACCAGCGGAAGGACAGGACTCCAAGAGACCCAGTACTTC.

This clonotype was observed at least ten times. V is TRBV5-6 and J is TRBJ1-1; no firm D call. Deletions cut 4 bases from V and 0 bases from J, with 7 bases between. This CDR3 has 13 amino acids. Germline values: CDR1 SGHDT, CDR2 YYEEEE. This chain's CDR3 is CASSPPMNTEAFF. For the CDR3, the DNA is TGTGCCAGCAGCCCACCTATGAACACTGAAGCTTTCTTT. Drawing the rest from reference TRBV5-6 and TRBJ1-1, the complete variable domain is DAGVTQSPTHLIKTRGQQVTLRCSPKSGHDTVSWYQQALGQGPQFIFQYYEEEERQRGNFPDRFSGHQFPNYSSELNVNALLLGDSALYLCASSPPMNTEAFFGQGTRLTVV.

This clonotype occurred many times. The chain uses TRBV18 and TRBJ2-7, with TRBD1 matching over 8 bases. This CDR3 is built from 15 residues. Germline values: CDR1 KGHSH, CDR2 LQKENI. V lost 2 bases to trimming and J lost 0 bases; unmatched junction nucleotides: 3. CDR3 sequence (DNA): TGTGCCAGCTCACCAGGACAGGGCCCCTCCTACGAGCAGTACTTC. It yields the protein CASSPGQGPSYEQYF.

In its sample, this clonotype was seen many times. The chain links TRBV5-1 to TRBJ2-6; D remains unclear. The CDR3 consists of 14 residues. The V end was cut by 3 bases, the J end by 4 bases, with 8 bases between. CDR1 and CDR2 from the germline V gene are SGHRS and YFSETQ. In DNA, the CDR3 is TGCGCCAGCAGCTGGTACAGCGGGGCCAACGTCCTGACTTTC. Translating it yields CASSWYSGANVLTF.

This clonotype is termed medium-sized. The chain links TRBV19 to TRBJ2-1, with 7 nucleotides matching TRBD2. Germline V gene data show CDR1 as LNHDA and CDR2 as SQIVND (reference sequence). The V gene end was trimmed by 2 bases and the J gene end by 8 bases; junction bases not matched to a gene: 3. The CDR3 is made up of 13 amino acids. The CDR3 protein is CASSILGGDEQFF. CDR3 sequence (DNA): TGTGCCAGTAGTATATTGGGGGGGGATGAGCAGTTCTTC.

In this sample, this clonotype is medium-sized. The gene calls are TRBV15 and TRBJ2-7, with D hard to call. This CDR3 region has 13 residues. Germline V gene lookup returns CDR1 LNHNV and CDR2 YYDKDF (reference sequence). V lost 5 bases and J lost 5, with 13 bases in between. The CDR3 nucleotides read TGTGCCACCAGCGGACGGCCAGCCGACGAGCAGTACTTC. This sequence encodes CATSGRPADEQYF. The variable domain in full, with the rest retrieved from reference TRBV15 and TRBJ2-7, is DAMVIQNPRYQVTQFGKPVTLSCSQTLNHNVMYWYQQKSSQAPKLLFHYYDKDFNNEADTPDNFQSRRPNTSFCFLDIRSPGLGDTAMYLCATSGRPADEQYFGPGTRLTVT.

This clonotype was seen repeatedly, ten times or more. The V and J genes are TRBV7-8 and TRBJ1-5; tentatively, D is TRBD1 (5 bases). The CDR3 covers 16 residues. The V gene's germline CDR1 is SGHVS and CDR2 FQNEAQ. Between the trimmed V and J ends, which lost 5 bases and 1 base, there was a span of 15 bases. CDR3 coding DNA: TGTGCCAGCAGCCGTGGGGGAGGGCACAGCAATCAGCCCCAGCATTTT. This encodes CASSRGGGHSNQPQHF.

This clonotype was recorded many times. The J gene is TRBJ1-1, the V gene TRBV20-1; possibly TRBD1 for D (6 bases). The CDR3 spans 14 residues. Looked up from germline, CDR1 is DFQATT and CDR2 is SNEGSKA (reference sequence). Trimming removed 6 bases at V and 3 bases at J, with 17 bases between. Here the CDR3 reads CSARMGHRDTEAFF. The CDR3 coding sequence is TGCAGTGCGCGAATGGGGCACAGGGACACTGAAGCTTTCTTT.

In this sample, this clonotype turned up many times. The chain couples TRBV4-1 to TRBJ2-1, with 7 positions matching TRBD2. CDR3 length: 15 amino acids. J lost 2 bases, V lost 4 bases, and 5 bases had no gene match. In germline, CDR1 is MGHRA, CDR2 YSYEKL. The CDR3 coding sequence is TGCGCCAGCAGCCGCAGCGCGGGGGCCTACAATGAGCAGTTCTTC. This gives the protein CASSRSAGAYNEQFF.

This clonotype was counted only a few times. The chain employs TRBV4-3 and TRBJ2-2, with 10 positions matching TRBD2. The CDR3 is made up of 17 amino acids. Germline V gene lookup returns CDR1 LGHNA and CDR2 YSLEER. The J segment lost 6 bases and the V segment lost 0 bases, leaving 7 bases of the junction unmatched. The CDR3 sequence is CASSQDPPSGGSGELFF. The CDR3 nucleotides read TGCGCCAGCAGCCAAGACCCCCCTAGCGGGGGATCCGGGGAGCTGTTTTTT.

J is TRBJ2-7 and V is TRBV2; 8 nucleotides align to TRBD1. This CDR3 has 13 amino acids. Trimming removed 4 bases from V and 2 bases from J; junction bases left unmatched: 1. Germline V gene data show CDR1 as SNHLY and CDR2 as FYNNEI. In nucleotides, the CDR3 is TGTGCCAGCAGTGGGACAGGGACCTACGAGCAGTACTTC. Amino acid sequence: CASSGTGTYEQYF.

This clonotype was counted a single time. A much larger clone differs from this one at a single base, so this may be a read error. J is TRBJ2-7 and V is TRBV12-3 or TRBV12-4; D possibly corresponds to TRBD2 (6 bases). The length of the CDR3 is 15 residues. CDR3 sequence: CSSSSRGMDPYEQYF. The CDR3 DNA sequence: TGTTCCAGCAGCTCCCGCGGGATGGACCCCTACGAGCAGTACTTC.

In this sample, this clonotype turned up many times. The J gene is TRBJ1-1, the V gene TRBV7-9; no firm D call. Germline CDR1 and CDR2: SEHNR and FQNEAQ (reference sequence). Trimming left V 6 bases short and J 0 bases short, with 8 bases between. The CDR3 is made up of 13 amino acids. The DNA of the CDR3 is TGTGCCAGCAGAGGACGGATGAACACTGAAGCTTTCTTT. Residues: CASRGRMNTEAFF.

This clonotype occurred a few times. The V call is TRBV9, the J call TRBJ1-5, with D maybe TRBD1 (6 bases). The CDR3 runs 14 residues. The V gene's germline CDR1 is SGDLS and CDR2 YYNGEE. Deletions cut 3 bases from V and 3 bases from J, with 10 bases between. CDR3 bases: TGTGCCAGCAGCGAGACAGGAGACAATCAGCCCCAGCATTTT. Translated: CASSETGDNQPQHF.

In its sample, this clonotype was seen many times. The chain links TRBV20-1 to TRBJ1-2; D is ambiguous. The CDR3 has 8 residues. The germline V gene encodes CDR1 DFQATT and CDR2 SNEGSKA (reference sequence). This CDR3 is CSRRGYTF. For the CDR3, the DNA is TGCAGCCGGCGAGGCTACACCTTC.

This clonotype was seen at least ten times. This rearrangement joins TRBV19 to TRBJ1-2; D is perhaps TRBD1 (5 bases). The CDR3 extends over 13 amino acids. Germline V gene sequence: CDR1 LNHDA, CDR2 SQIVND (reference sequence). Deletions cut 2 bases from V and 4 bases from J, with 8 bases between. CDR3 nucleotides: TGTGCCAGTAGTATAAAGGGGATCTATGGCTACACCTTC. Translated, it gives CASSIKGIYGYTF.

In its sample, this clonotype was seen many times. The CDR3 is CAVIANYGYTF. The CDR3 DNA reads TGTGCCGTCATAGCTAACTATGGCTACACCTTC. This chain joins TRBV30 and TRBJ1-2; D call uncertain. With 8 bases removed from V and 0 bases from J, the gap between germline ends came to 7 bases. The CDR3 runs 11 residues. Per the germline V gene, CDR1 is GTSNPN and CDR2 is SVGIG (reference sequence).

This clonotype came up many times. The J gene is TRBJ2-7, the V gene TRBV20-1; 10 nucleotides agree with TRBD2. The CDR3 is made up of 16 amino acids. Germline-derived CDR1 and CDR2 are DFQATT and SNEGSKA (reference sequence). V was pared by 1 base and J by 3 bases, with 9 bases of the junction left unmatched. CDR3 sequence (DNA): TGCAGTGCTAGAGTAGAGTCTAGCGGGGGCTTCTACGAGCAGTACTTC. Amino acids: CSARVESSGGFYEQYF.

The chain recombines TRBV5-5 with TRBJ2-7, with 10 bases aligning to TRBD1. The germline V gene has CDR1 SGHKS and CDR2 YYEKEE (reference sequence). This CDR3 is built from 14 residues. V trimming: 5 bases; J trimming: 4 bases; junction bases outside the gene matches: 6. CDR3 sequence (DNA): TGTGCCAGCAGAATCGGACAGGGGGGATACGAGCAGTACGTC. It codes for CASRIGQGGYEQYV.

This clonotype was counted ten times or more. The V call is TRBV4-1, the J call TRBJ2-7; D gene uncertain. Germline CDR1 reads MGHRA; CDR2 reads YSYEKL. Trimming stripped 0 bases from V and 12 bases from J, with 27 bases between. This CDR3 has 17 residues. The CDR3 DNA is TGCGCCAGCAGCCAAGAGGGGATGCCGGCTACCCGGAACCAACTGTACTTC. It translates to CASSQEGMPATRNQLYF.

This clonotype was recorded at least ten times. The chain has TRBV5-1 and TRBJ2-1; possible D gene TRBD1, 5 bases. CDR1 and CDR2 from the germline V gene are SGHRS and YFSETQ. CDR3 size: 13 residues. Trimming cost V 3 bases and J 2 bases, with 6 bases left between them. This CDR3 reads CASSYRTYNEQFF. CDR3 in DNA: TGCGCCAGCAGCTACAGGACCTACAATGAGCAGTTCTTC.

Many counts were recorded for this clonotype. V is TRBV6-5 and J is TRBJ2-1; tentatively, D is TRBD1 (6 bases). Trimming shortened V by 0 bases and J by 4 bases, and 19 bases separated the two germline ends. Germline lookup yields CDR1 MNHEY and CDR2 SVGAGI. The CDR3 is made up of 18 amino acids. CDR3 coding DNA: TGTGCCAGCAGTTACTCGATCCAGTTGGACAGCCCGTACAATGAGCAGTTCTTC. Its protein is CASSYSIQLDSPYNEQFF.

This clonotype was picked up many times. The V gene is TRBV7-2, the J gene TRBJ2-5; no firm D call. Trimming removed 0 bases from V and 4 bases from J, with 0 bases in between. This CDR3 region has 11 residues. Germline V gene data show CDR1 as SGHTA and CDR2 as FQGNSA. The CDR3 sequence: CASSLAETQYF. In DNA, the CDR3 is TGTGCCAGCAGCTTAGCAGAGACCCAGTACTTC.

The rearrangement uses TRBV7-9 and TRBJ1-2, with D uncertain. The V end lost 5 bases, the J end lost 11 bases, and 15 bases lay between the germline ends. The CDR3 consists of 12 residues. Germline CDR1 reads SEHNR; CDR2 reads FQNEAQ (reference sequence). The CDR3 DNA is TGTGCCAGCAGCCCCGATTACTTGGGTTACACCTTC. It yields the protein CASSPDYLGYTF.

About this clonotype itself: A much more abundant neighbour one base away suggests this may be a read error. The rearrangement links TRBV7-8 to TRBJ2-3; D perhaps matches TRBD2 (7 bases). CDR3 length equals 16 residues. Deletions cut 4 bases from V and 5 bases from J, with 19 bases between. The germline gives CDR1 SGHVS, CDR2 FQNEAQ. CDR3 residues: CASSSLVGGRVDTQYF. DNA of the CDR3: TGTGCCAGCAGCTCCTTAGTGGGGGGGCGTGTAGATACGCAGTATTTT.

This clonotype was found many times. J is TRBJ1-5 and V is TRBV19, with 10 nucleotides matching TRBD1. Germline CDR1 reads LNHDA; CDR2 reads SQIVND (reference sequence). The length of the CDR3 is 15 residues. V shed 5 bases and J 6 bases; nucleotides not matched to a gene: 7. The CDR3 DNA reads as TGTGCCAGTAGTGGGACAGGGGCGCGTAGTCAGCCCCAGCATTTT. Its protein product is CASSGTGARSQPQHF.

This clonotype was detected ten times or more. The chain joins TRBV6-5 to TRBJ2-6; D may match TRBD1 or TRBD2 (6 bases each). The V gene lost 0 bases and the J gene lost 2 bases, with 8 bases spanning the gap. Germline V gene sequence: CDR1 MNHEY, CDR2 SVGAGI. This CDR3 comprises 16 residues. DNA of the CDR3: TGTGCCAGCAGTTACTCCGGGGGCGCTGGGGCCAACGTCCTGACTTTC. This sequence encodes CASSYSGGAGANVLTF.